These T cell receptor beta chains were read from a single sample in a study of T cells in Graves' hyperthyroidism and ophthalmopathy. MiXCR, applied by TCRdb to the multiplex PCR reads, yields one record per CDR3 protein. The sample shows under 350,000 distinct CDR3 sequences, around 15% of them seen only once. Source material: blood. Receptor source: a woman aged 60 to 75 with Graves' ophthalmopathy. The CDR3 runs from the conserved cysteine through the conserved F or W. Fields, in order: clone size, D gene, J gene, V gene, CDR3 DNA, CDR3 protein. D genes are given only for firm matches. Expanded clones get a size class; other rows say once, few or many, or leave the size out.

>many|.|TRBJ1-1|TRBV20-1
TGCAGTGCTGCACCGACAGGGAACACTGAAGCTTTCTTT
CSAAPTGNTEAFF
>few|TRBD2|TRBJ2-2|TRBV20-1
TGCAGTGCCACCGGGGGGACCGGGGAGCTGTTTTTT
CSATGGTGELFF
>few|TRBD1|TRBJ2-1|TRBV5-4
TGTGCCAGCAGCTGGGGGGGGACAGGGGAAAATGAGCAGTTCTTC
CASSWGGTGENEQFF
>many|.|TRBJ1-6|TRBV12-3/TRBV12-4
TGTGCCAGCAGGAGCCATGAGGTGAATTCACCCCTCCACTTT
CASRSHEVNSPLHF
>many|.|TRBJ2-5|TRBV20-1
TGCAGTGCCCCATATGGGGGCCAAGAGACCCAGTACTTC
CSAPYGGQETQYF
>many|TRBD1|TRBJ1-5|TRBV27
TGTGCCAGCAGACTCACAGGGGTGAATCAGCCCCAGCATTTT
CASRLTGVNQPQHF
>many|.|TRBJ2-5|TRBV18
TGTGCCAGCTCACCGCCCAGCCAAGAGACCCAGTACTTC
CASSPPSQETQYF
>many|TRBD2|TRBJ2-7|TRBV30
TGTGCCTGGAGTCCGGGACTAGCGGGACGCTACGAGCAGTACTTC
CAWSPGLAGRYEQYF
>few|.|TRBJ2-5|TRBV29-1
TGCAGCGTTGACCCCTCTAGTCTCCAAGAGACCCAGTACTTC
CSVDPSSLQETQYF
>few|.|TRBJ1-2|TRBV27
TGTGCCAGCAGCCGAACAGGCTCTGGGGCCTATGGCTACACCTTC
CASSRTGSGAYGYTF
>many|.|TRBJ2-5|TRBV6-1
TGTGCCAGCAGTGAAATTTATATGACGGGGGCCCAGTACTTC
CASSEIYMTGAQYF
>many|.|TRBJ2-7|TRBV7-6
TGTGCCAGCAGCCCCCTCGGGGGGCCCGAGCAGTACTTC
CASSPLGGPEQYF
>few|.|TRBJ2-1|TRBV6-7
TGTGCCAGCAGTTACTACAAGAGGGGGTCGCGCGTGGTGTCCTACAATGAGCAGTTCTTC
CASSYYKRGSRVVSYNEQFF
>many|TRBD1|TRBJ2-7|TRBV10-3
TGTGCCACCCGAGGGGACAGGCCCTACGAGCAGTACTTC
CATRGDRPYEQYF
>many|TRBD2|TRBJ2-3|TRBV11-2
TGTGCCAGCAGCTTAGATCTAGCTAGCGGGAGCACAGATACGCAGTATTTT
CASSLDLASGSTDTQYF
>once|.|TRBJ2-6|TRBV4-3
TGCGCCAGCAGCCAAGAAACCCTGGGGTATGGGGCCAACGTCCTGACTTTC
CASSQETLGYGANVLTF
>many|TRBD1|TRBJ1-5|TRBV28
TGTGCCAGCGGAAGGGACAGGGGGAATCAGCCCCAGCATTTT
CASGRDRGNQPQHF
>.|.|TRBJ2-7|TRBV12-3/TRBV12-4
TGTGCCAGCACCCTGGGAGTAGACGAGCAGTACTTC
CASTLGVDEQYF
>.|TRBD2|TRBJ2-3|TRBV30
TGTGCCTGGAATCTAGCGGGAGGGCCTGGAGATACGCAGTATTTT
CAWNLAGGPGDTQYF
>few|.|TRBJ1-1|TRBV6-7
TGTGCCAACCTTAGACAGCACACTGAAGCTTTCTTT
CANLRQHTEAFF